The rows below give T cell receptor beta chains drawn from one sample of a study of T cells in Graves' hyperthyroidism and ophthalmopathy. MiXCR was run by TCRdb on the multiplex PCR reads, yielding one entry per CDR3 protein. Of 750,000 to 950,000 distinct CDR3 sequences listed, around 38% are singletons. Specimen: blood. All receptors derive from a man between 18 and 35 years old with Graves' hyperthyroidism. Both conserved end residues are part of each CDR3. The D gene is left open where the match is weak. Not every row has a clone size; where given, it reads once, few, many or a size class.

d_call j_call v_call clone_size cdr3_aa cdr3_nt
. TRBJ2-7 TRBV6-1 few CASSYESGSYEQYF TGTGCCAGCAGTTACGAATCGGGTTCCTACGAGCAGTACTTC
. TRBJ2-7 TRBV29-1 . CSVDSGSTQYF TGCAGCGTTGACTCCGGATCAACGCAGTACTTC
. TRBJ1-1 TRBV19 few CASSPIRGDNTEAFF TGTGCCAGTAGCCCCATTAGAGGGGATAACACTGAAGCTTTCTTT
TRBD1 TRBJ2-2 TRBV4-1 . CASSQQGQGTGELFF TGCGCCAGCAGCCAACAGGGACAGGGTACCGGGGAGCTGTTTTTT
. TRBJ2-7 TRBV19 few CASSDVYPRDEQYF TGTGCCAGTTCGGACGTTTATCCAAGGGACGAGCAGTACTTC
. TRBJ1-5 TRBV29-1 many CSVGRGSNQPQHF TGCAGCGTTGGGAGGGGGAGCAATCAGCCCCAGCATTTT
. TRBJ2-5 TRBV15 . CATSREGVGVETQYF TGTGCCACCAGCAGAGAGGGAGTGGGGGTCGAGACCCAGTACTTC
. TRBJ1-1 TRBV29-1 many CSVEDSMNTEAFF TGCAGCGTTGAAGACAGCATGAACACTGAAGCTTTCTTT
. TRBJ1-2 TRBV5-1 once CASSLTQQANYGYTF TGCGCCAGCAGCTTGACCCAACAAGCTAACTATGGCTACACCTTC
TRBD2 TRBJ2-7 TRBV12-3/TRBV12-4 once CASSSSGGAHEQYF TGTGCCAGCAGTTCTAGCGGGGGGGCCCACGAGCAGTACTTC
TRBD1 TRBJ1-2 TRBV7-2 . CASSPDRGHEGYTF TGTGCCAGCAGCCCTGACAGGGGTCATGAGGGCTACACCTTC
. TRBJ1-5 TRBV19 few CASQVAGTQRIYSNQPQHF TGTGCCAGCCAGGTCGCCGGGACCCAGAGAATCTATAGCAATCAGCCCCAGCATTTT
. TRBJ1-1 TRBV14 many CASSQGGRTMYTEAFF TGTGCCAGCAGCCAAGGGGGGAGGACAATGTACACTGAAGCTTTCTTT
. TRBJ1-1 TRBV6-1 . CASSARGNAEAFF TGTGCCAGCAGTGCCCGGGGTAATGCTGAAGCTTTCTTT
TRBD2 TRBJ2-7 TRBV10-3 . CAASGSAYEQYF TGTGCCGCGAGCGGGAGTGCCTACGAGCAGTACTTC
TRBD1 TRBJ1-1 TRBV4-1 few CASSHGQANTEAFF TGCGCCAGCAGCCACGGACAGGCGAACACTGAAGCTTTCTTT
. TRBJ2-5 TRBV11-2 . CASSTDGFQETQYF TGTGCCAGCAGCACGGACGGCTTCCAAGAGACCCAGTACTTC
TRBD2 TRBJ2-2 TRBV12-3/TRBV12-4 . CASSSPLAGDTGELFF TGTGCCAGCAGTTCCCCGTTGGCGGGAGACACCGGGGAGCTGTTTTTT
. TRBJ1-6 TRBV7-2 . CASSLDLETESSYNSPLHF TGTGCCAGCAGCTTAGATCTCGAGACGGAGAGCTCCTATAATTCACCCCTCCACTTT
. TRBJ1-2 TRBV20-1 many CSARDGFTNGYTF TGCAGTGCTAGAGATGGGTTTACGAATGGCTACACCTTC
. TRBJ1-5 TRBV2 . CASNSDNNQPQHF TGTGCCAGCAATTCCGACAATAATCAGCCCCAGCATTTT
TRBD2 TRBJ2-7 TRBV4-1 . CASSQPGIPGGEQYF TGCGCCAGCAGCCAACCCGGCATCCCGGGGGGCGAGCAGTACTTC
TRBD2 TRBJ2-7 TRBV2 few CASIVLAGGLYEQYF TGTGCCAGCATCGTTCTAGCGGGGGGACTATACGAGCAGTACTTC
. TRBJ2-7 TRBV11-3 . CASSLVYQAEQYF TGTGCCAGCAGCTTAGTATATCAGGCCGAGCAGTACTTC
. TRBJ1-1 TRBV7-2 many CASSRIAGSTEAFF TGTGCCAGCAGCCGTATTGCGGGGTCAACTGAAGCTTTCTTT
. TRBJ2-2 TRBV19 few CASSIPRELFF TGTGCCAGTAGTATCCCCCGGGAGCTGTTTTTT
. TRBJ1-1 TRBV10-3 many CAISESTDYTEAFF TGTGCCATCAGTGAGTCGACAGACTACACTGAAGCTTTCTTT
. TRBJ2-7 TRBV10-3 . CAISGITEGDSYEQCF TGTGCCATCAGTGGAATTACAGAGGGGGACTCCTACGAGCAGTGCTTC
. TRBJ2-7 TRBV20-1 . CSAFRPIGALHSYEQYF TGCAGTGCTTTTCGGCCCATTGGAGCCTTGCATTCCTACGAGCAGTACTTC
TRBD1 TRBJ2-5 TRBV7-2 once CASKGGTGETQYF TGTGCCAGCAAGGGCGGGACAGGAGAGACCCAGTACTTC
. TRBJ1-4 TRBV2 . CASEVTGREKLFF TGTGCCAGCGAGGTAACGGGTAGAGAAAAACTGTTTTTT
. TRBJ2-2 TRBV7-9 . CASSLSSGGAGELFF TGTGCCAGCAGCTTAAGTTCGGGGGGCGCCGGGGAGCTGTTTTTT
. TRBJ1-1 TRBV11-3 . CASSLDQGLNTEAFF TGTGCCAGCAGCTTAGATCAGGGCTTGAACACTGAAGCTTTCTTT
. TRBJ1-5 TRBV5-4 few CASSEGPMGPQHF TGTGCCAGCAGTGAGGGACCCATGGGGCCCCAGCATTTT
. TRBJ2-7 TRBV9 . CASSQELAPSREQYF TGTGCCAGCAGCCAAGAACTAGCCCCTAGCCGCGAGCAGTACTTC
. TRBJ1-5 TRBV7-2 many CASSLDYSQPQHF TGTGCCAGCAGCCTCGACTACAGCCAGCCCCAGCATTTT
TRBD1 TRBJ1-1 TRBV2 many CATWTGGFMNTEAFF TGTGCCACCTGGACAGGGGGCTTTATGAACACTGAAGCTTTCTTT
. TRBJ2-7 TRBV7-6 . CASSLVRGQGWGLDEQYF TGTGCCAGCAGCTTAGTTCGGGGTCAGGGGTGGGGCCTGGACGAGCAGTACTTC
. TRBJ2-2 TRBV12-3/TRBV12-4 few CASSLTGQNTGELFF TGTGCCAGCAGTTTGACGGGACAGAACACCGGGGAGCTGTTTTTT
. TRBJ1-5 TRBV5-5 many CASSFWEVNQPQHF TGTGCCAGCAGCTTCTGGGAAGTCAATCAGCCCCAGCATTTT
TRBD1 TRBJ2-7 TRBV7-2 . CASSQESGTDQYEQYF TGCGCCAGCAGCCAAGAGTCCGGGACAGACCAATACGAGCAGTACTTC
. TRBJ2-7 TRBV29-1 many CSVDGQGGNEQYF TGCAGCGTTGACGGCCAGGGCGGCAACGAGCAGTACTTC
TRBD1 TRBJ2-7 TRBV7-6 many CASSLEQGATYEQYF TGTGCCAGCAGCTTAGAACAGGGGGCTACCTACGAGCAGTACTTC
. TRBJ2-7 TRBV7-3 . CASSQHQGGGQYF TGCGCCAGCAGCCAACATCAGGGGGGAGGGCAGTACTTC
TRBD2 TRBJ2-7 TRBV7-8 many CASSRGLAGGTGSYEQYF TGTGCCAGCAGCCGGGGACTAGCGGGAGGTACTGGATCCTACGAGCAGTACTTC
TRBD2 TRBJ2-5 TRBV5-1 many CASSPWSGSQETQYF TGCGCCAGCAGCCCCTGGAGCGGGAGTCAAGAGACCCAGTACTTC